This entry describes one T cell receptor beta chain. The antigen is undetermined. These data are taken from a study of identifying expanded T cells in peripheral blood. General study points: Technical replicates showed around 1.1 changed clones; approximately two weeks roughly 16; four weeks 19.

V dropped 4 bases and J dropped 4 bases, with 14 bases sitting between them. The V gene's germline CDR1 is LGHNT and CDR2 FRNRAP. The CDR3 length is 16 residues. Generated by immunoSEQ multiplex PCR, the TCRdb table keeps only in-frame clones and is missing some. The sample includes more than 70,000 clones, 86% of them seen just once. The genes are TRBV12-5 and TRBJ1-6; D gene ambiguous. The sample was blood. This receptor was taken from a person aged 18-70 years in good health. CDR3 sequence reads: CASGSPSGQYNSPLHF. CDR3 DNA sequence: TGTGCTAGTGGTTCCCCCTCCGGGCAGTATAATTCACCCCTCCACTTT. Complete variable domain (other parts from reference TRBV12-5 and TRBJ1-6): DARVTQTPRHKVTEMGQEVTMRCQPILGHNTVFWYRQTMMQGLELLAYFRNRAPLDDSGMPKDRFSAEMPDATLATLKIQPSEPRDSAVYFCASGSPSGQYNSPLHFGNGTRLTVT.